The 12 T cell receptor beta chains listed next were all sequenced from one sample in a study of molecular identifiers for immune sequencing clone quantification. TCRdb used MiXCR to reprocess the PCR reads, holding one entry per CDR3 protein. The profile shows more than 250,000 distinct CDR3 sequences, around 21% of them singletons. Sequencing used naive CD8+ T cells from blood, with Jurkat cell RNA spiked in. Noted subset: FACS-sorted CD8+CD4-CCR7+CD45RA+ naive T cells. The receptors were sampled from a human donor in good health. Some libraries in this study had Jurkat cell RNA spiked in.

In the case of this clonotype: Just one base apart from a much larger clone, this may be a read error. CDR3: CASSLAQGEWKYEQYF. The CDR3 nucleotides are TGTGCCAGCAGCTTAGCGCAGGGTGAATGGAAGTACGAGCAGTACTTC. This rearrangement joins TRBV7-9 to TRBJ2-7, with TRBD1 as a possible D gene (5 bases). The CDR3 has 16 residues. Germline assignment: CDR1 SEHNR and CDR2 FQNEAQ (reference sequence). The V end was cut by 0 bases, the J end by 4 bases, with 16 bases between.

This clonotype was seen many times. The rearrangement links TRBV7-9 to TRBJ1-2; no reliable D call. Trimming stripped 6 bases from V and 5 bases from J, with 19 bases between. Germline CDR1 and CDR2: SEHNR and FQNEAQ (reference sequence). This CDR3 is built from 15 residues. The CDR3 protein is CASSLPLKDRYGYTF. The CDR3 DNA reads as TGTGCCAGCAGTCTACCACTTAAGGATCGTTATGGCTACACCTTC.

This clonotype was seen repeatedly, ten times or more. The chain joins TRBV6-6 to TRBJ2-5, with a tentative D call TRBD1 (5 bases). The CDR3 covers 16 residues. V was shortened by 2 bases and J by 0 bases, with 13 bases between the two germline ends. Germline V lookup: CDR1 MNHNY, CDR2 SVGAGI (reference sequence). CDR3 in DNA: TGTGCCAGCAGTTACAGGCCAGGGTGGTACCAAGAGACCCAGTACTTC. Amino acids: CASSYRPGWYQETQYF.

J is TRBJ2-4 and V is TRBV6-1; TRBD2 might be the D (5 bases). Germline V gene sequence: CDR1 MNHNS, CDR2 SASEGT. The CDR3 length is 15 residues. V lost 4 bases, J lost 0 bases, and 10 bases lay in between. The CDR3 bases are TGTGCCAGCAGTGTCGAGGGTCTAGCCAAAAACATTCAGTACTTC. This sequence encodes CASSVEGLAKNIQYF.

On this clonotype: Just one base apart from a much larger clone, this may be a read error. The chain recombines TRBV19 with TRBJ1-1; D is unclear. Germline V gene lookup returns CDR1 LNHDA and CDR2 SQIVND (reference sequence). CDR3 length equals 14 residues. Trimming took off 3 bases at V and 3 bases at J, with 11 bases between the two ends. The CDR3 DNA reads TGTGCCAGTAGTATCTCTCCGGCCGACACTGAAGCTTTCTTT. This translates into CASSISPADTEAFF.

This clonotype was counted at least ten times. J is TRBJ1-1 and V is TRBV7-6, with no clear D. Trimming removed 1 base at V and 8 bases at J, with 14 bases between. The CDR3 consists of 14 residues. CDR1 is SGHVS and CDR2 is FNYEAQ in the germline V gene. The CDR3 sequence is CASSLGVGLGEAFF. The CDR3 bases are TGTGCCAGCAGCTTAGGTGTTGGGCTGGGGGAAGCTTTCTTT. Filled out from reference TRBV7-6 and TRBJ1-1, the complete variable domain reads GAGVSQSPRYKVTKRGQDVALRCDPISGHVSLYWYRQALGQGPEFLTYFNYEAQQDKSGLPNDRFSAERPEGSISTLTIQRTEQRDSAMYRCASSLGVGLGEAFFGQGTRLTVV.

This clonotype was found many times. The J gene is TRBJ1-1, the V gene TRBV9, with D maybe TRBD1 (6 bases). CDR1 SGDLS and CDR2 YYNGEE come from the germline V gene. V was shortened by 0 bases and J by 4 bases, with 19 bases between the two germline ends. This CDR3 has 17 residues. The CDR3, as DNA: TGTGCCAGCAGCGTAGGGACCCCGGAACAGGGCCCCACTGAAGCTTTCTTT. Translation: CASSVGTPEQGPTEAFF.

V is TRBV6-2 or TRBV6-3 and J is TRBJ2-3, with a weak D call TRBD2 (6 bases). Germline-derived CDR1 and CDR2 are MNHEY and SVGEGT. The length of the CDR3 is 15 residues. V shed 5 bases and J shed 0 bases, with 12 bases lying between them. The chain's CDR3 is CASSNPRGSTDTQYF. The CDR3 DNA is TGTGCCAGCAGTAACCCGCGGGGTAGCACAGATACGCAGTATTTT.

This clonotype was observed at least ten times. Written as DNA, the CDR3 is TGTGCCAGCAGTTTTCGGCAGGGGAACACAGATACGCAGTATTTT. Translated, it gives CASSFRQGNTDTQYF. The rearrangement uses TRBV12-3 or TRBV12-4 and TRBJ2-3, with a weak D call TRBD1 (6 bases). V was cut by 3 bases and J by 2 bases, with 12 bases left in between. CDR3 length: 15 residues.

This clonotype appeared many times. The V and J genes are TRBV4-3 and TRBJ2-5, with TRBD1 identical over 7 bases. Per germline, CDR1 LGHNA and CDR2 YSLEER. There are 16 residues in the CDR3. The J segment lost 1 base and the V segment lost 0 bases, leaving 5 bases of the junction unmatched. CDR3 DNA: TGCGCCAGCAGCCAAGAAGCGACAGGGCTCCAAGAGACCCAGTACTTC. Residues: CASSQEATGLQETQYF.

This clonotype came up many times. The chain has TRBV14 and TRBJ2-3, with D unclear. CDR3 size: 15 residues. Trimming cost V 0 bases and J 2 bases, with 9 bases left between them. Germline assignment: CDR1 SGHDN and CDR2 FVKESK. The CDR3 bases are TGTGCCAGCAGCCAAGATCCTTATTACACAGATACGCAGTATTTT. The encoded protein is CASSQDPYYTDTQYF. Looking up the rest from reference TRBV14 and TRBJ2-3 gives the full variable domain: EAGVTQFPSHSVIEKGQTVTLRCDPISGHDNLYWYRRVMGKEIKFLLHFVKESKQDESGMPNNRFLAERTGGTYSTLKVQPAELEDSGVYFCASSQDPYYTDTQYFGPGTRLTVL.

This clonotype was observed a single time. The junction differs from germline at one of its ends, possibly a read error. The chain joins TRBV5-4 to TRBJ2-1; TRBD2 might be the D (6 bases). From germline, CDR1 is SGHNT and CDR2 YYREEE (reference sequence). The CDR3 spans 14 residues. The CDR3 spells CASSYLELGGERFF. CDR3 bases: TGTGCCAGCAGCTACTTAGAGCTCGGGGGTGAGCGGTTCTTC.